This T cell receptor (beta chain) is from a study of T cells in Graves' hyperthyroidism and ophthalmopathy. Overall study: It was at initial diagnosis, before any treatment, that peripheral blood was collected.

Researchers amplified the TCR beta CDR3 regions from RNA transcripts. HTBI primers were employed in a first-round RT-PCR of the TCR CDR3. Each CDR3 protein gets one entry after TCRdb re-called the multiplex PCR reads with MiXCR. The table includes about 290,000 distinct CDR3 sequences, over 15% detected once. Trimming stripped 2 bases from V and 3 bases from J, with 7 bases between. CDR3 length: 12 amino acids. Germline V gene data show CDR1 as DFQATT and CDR2 as SNEGSKA (reference sequence). What was sequenced was blood. This receptor was identified in a woman aged 55-70 years with Graves' ophthalmopathy. The J gene is TRBJ2-5, the V gene TRBV20-1, with D perhaps TRBD2 (5 bases). This CDR3 reads CSARTGKETQYF. CDR3 nucleotide sequence: TGCAGTGCTAGAACGGGGAAAGAGACCCAGTACTTC.